This TCR beta chain was profiled in a study of blood T cell repertoires in COVID-19. This clone was detected a few times. Germline V CDR1 and CDR2: SGHNT, YYREEE (reference sequence). The CDR3 totals 15 residues. Trimming took off 2 bases at V and 7 bases at J, with 18 bases between the two ends. The cohort comprised adults aged about 18 to 90 years residing in 20 to 30 US areas. Assignment of participants to cohorts was predicated upon participant-reported clinical history. Using immunoSEQ multiplex PCR, the repertoire was profiled, and TCRdb retains in-frame clones only, with some absent. The sample gives a few hundred thousand clones, about 87% of which show up once; approximately 1.3% is in the top ten.

V is TRBV5-4 and J is TRBJ2-5, with a possible D match to TRBD2 (5 bases). The sample was PBMCs or T cells enriched from blood (not recorded which). The sequence was obtained from a man aged 30 to 39 who had recovered from COVID-19. This chain's CDR3 is CASSFEGAGAGTQYF. Here the CDR3 DNA reads TGTGCCAGCAGCTTCGAGGGCGCCGGCGCTGGGACCCAGTACTTC.